This TCR beta chain was identified in a study of cytomegalovirus exposure and HLA in healthy donors. Overall study results and limits: DRB1 showed the most TCR associations and HLA-C the fewest in a later analysis, as rates varied by HLA locus. Compared with the roughly 670-donor mean, an Asian-associated ancestry cluster reportedly had fewer N-insertions, according to a later analysis.

Points on this clone: No antigen is known for it.

The PCR employed 60 Vbeta primers together with 13 Jbeta primers. Data came from immunoSEQ multiplex PCR; TCRdb stores just in-frame clones and leaves some out. The data hold roughly 140,000 clones, with roughly 75% observed a single time. The CDR3 spans 14 residues. Germline V gives CDR1 SEHNR, CDR2 FQNEAQ (reference sequence). V gave up 7 bases and J gave up 0 bases, with 12 bases separating them. Sequences were obtained from PBMCs. This clonotype originated in a man between 18 and 29 years old in good health and CMV-seronegative. V is TRBV7-9 and J is TRBJ1-2; no definite D call. The chain's CDR3 is CASIMQAPNYGYTF. CDR3 coding DNA: TGTGCCAGCATCATGCAGGCGCCTAACTATGGCTACACCTTC.